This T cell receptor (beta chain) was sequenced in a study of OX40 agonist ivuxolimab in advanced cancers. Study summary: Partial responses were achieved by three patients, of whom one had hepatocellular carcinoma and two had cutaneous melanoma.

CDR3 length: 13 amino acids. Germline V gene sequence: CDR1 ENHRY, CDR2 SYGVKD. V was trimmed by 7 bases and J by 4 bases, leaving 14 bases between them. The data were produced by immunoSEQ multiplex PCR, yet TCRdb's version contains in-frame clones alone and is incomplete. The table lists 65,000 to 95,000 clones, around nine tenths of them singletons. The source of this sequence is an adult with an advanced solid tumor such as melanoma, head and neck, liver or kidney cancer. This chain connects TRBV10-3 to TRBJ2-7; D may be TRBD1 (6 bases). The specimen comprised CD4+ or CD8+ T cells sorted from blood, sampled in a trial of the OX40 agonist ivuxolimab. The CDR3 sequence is CAIKVQGSYEQYF. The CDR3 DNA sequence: TGTGCCATCAAGGTGCAGGGGTCATACGAGCAGTACTTC.